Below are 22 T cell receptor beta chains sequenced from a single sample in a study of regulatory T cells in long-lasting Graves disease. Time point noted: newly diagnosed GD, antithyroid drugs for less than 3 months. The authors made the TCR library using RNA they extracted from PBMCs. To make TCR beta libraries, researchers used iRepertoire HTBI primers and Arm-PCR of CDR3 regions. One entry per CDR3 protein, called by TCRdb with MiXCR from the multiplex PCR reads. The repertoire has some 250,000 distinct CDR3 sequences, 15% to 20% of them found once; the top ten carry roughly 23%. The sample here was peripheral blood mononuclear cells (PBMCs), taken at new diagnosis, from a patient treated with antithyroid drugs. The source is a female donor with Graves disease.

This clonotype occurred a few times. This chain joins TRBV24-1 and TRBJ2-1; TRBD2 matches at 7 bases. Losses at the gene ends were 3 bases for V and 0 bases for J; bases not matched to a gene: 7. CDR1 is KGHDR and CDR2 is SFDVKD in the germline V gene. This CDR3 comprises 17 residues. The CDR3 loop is CATSDLTSASSYNEQFF. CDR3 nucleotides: TGTGCCACCAGTGATCTCACTAGCGCGAGCTCCTACAATGAGCAGTTCTTC.

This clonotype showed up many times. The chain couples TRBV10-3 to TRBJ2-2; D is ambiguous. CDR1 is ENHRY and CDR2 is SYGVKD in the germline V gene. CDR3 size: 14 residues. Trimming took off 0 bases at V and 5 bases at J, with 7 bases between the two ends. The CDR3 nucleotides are TGTGCCATCAGTGAGTCAGACTCAACCGGGGAGCTGTTTTTT. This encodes CAISESDSTGELFF.

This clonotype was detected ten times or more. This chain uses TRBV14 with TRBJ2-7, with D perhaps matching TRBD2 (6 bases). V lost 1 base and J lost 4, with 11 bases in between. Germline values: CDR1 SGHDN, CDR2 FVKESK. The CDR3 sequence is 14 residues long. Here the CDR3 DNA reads TGTGCCAGCAGCCAAGGTGGAGGGTGGTACGAGCAGTACTTC. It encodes CASSQGGGWYEQYF.

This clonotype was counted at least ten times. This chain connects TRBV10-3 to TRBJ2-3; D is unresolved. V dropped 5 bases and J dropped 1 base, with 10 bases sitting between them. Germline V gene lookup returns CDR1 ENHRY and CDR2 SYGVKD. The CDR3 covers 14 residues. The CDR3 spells CAISTTVGTDTQYF. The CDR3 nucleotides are TGTGCCATCAGTACCACGGTAGGCACAGATACGCAGTATTTT.

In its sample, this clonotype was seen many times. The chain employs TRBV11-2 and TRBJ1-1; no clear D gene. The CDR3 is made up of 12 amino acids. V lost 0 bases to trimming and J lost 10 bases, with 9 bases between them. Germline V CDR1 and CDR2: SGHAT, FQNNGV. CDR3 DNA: TGTGCCAGCAGCTTAGACCTGACCCTAGCTTTCTTT. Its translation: CASSLDLTLAFF.

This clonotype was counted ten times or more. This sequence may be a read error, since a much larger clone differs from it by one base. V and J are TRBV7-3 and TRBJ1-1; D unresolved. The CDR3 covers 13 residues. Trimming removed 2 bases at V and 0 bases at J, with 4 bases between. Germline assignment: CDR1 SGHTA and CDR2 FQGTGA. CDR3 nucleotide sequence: TGTGCCAGCAGCTTATATGTGAACACTGAAGCTTTCTTT. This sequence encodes CASSLYVNTEAFF.

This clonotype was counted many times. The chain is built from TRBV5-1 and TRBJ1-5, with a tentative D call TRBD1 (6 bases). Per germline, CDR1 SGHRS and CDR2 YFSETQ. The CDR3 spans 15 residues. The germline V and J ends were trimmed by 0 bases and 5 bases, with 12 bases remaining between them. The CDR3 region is CASSLASGVDQPQHF. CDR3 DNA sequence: TGCGCCAGCAGCTTGGCCTCAGGGGTGGATCAGCCCCAGCATTTT.

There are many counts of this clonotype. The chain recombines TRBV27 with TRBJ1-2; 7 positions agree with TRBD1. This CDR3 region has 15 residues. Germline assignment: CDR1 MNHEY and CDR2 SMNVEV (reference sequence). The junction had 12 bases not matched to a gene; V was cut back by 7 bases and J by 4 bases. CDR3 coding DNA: TGTGCCAGCACCAAGACAGGGACCTATAGCTATGGCTACACCTTC. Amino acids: CASTKTGTYSYGYTF.

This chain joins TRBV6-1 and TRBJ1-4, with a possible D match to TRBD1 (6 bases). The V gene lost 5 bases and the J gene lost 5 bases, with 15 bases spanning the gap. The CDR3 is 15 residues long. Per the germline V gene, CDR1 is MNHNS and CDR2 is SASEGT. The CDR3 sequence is CASSHNRASNEKLFF. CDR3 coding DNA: TGTGCCAGCAGTCATAACAGGGCGTCGAATGAAAAACTGTTTTTT.

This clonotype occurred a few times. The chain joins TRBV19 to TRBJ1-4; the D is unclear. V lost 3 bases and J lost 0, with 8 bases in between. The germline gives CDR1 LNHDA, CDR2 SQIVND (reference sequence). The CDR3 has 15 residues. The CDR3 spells CASSIPQATNEKLFF. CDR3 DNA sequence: TGTGCCAGTAGTATCCCTCAAGCAACTAATGAAAAACTGTTTTTT.

This chain's CDR3 is CASSEWGREGAAFF. DNA of the CDR3: TGTGCCAGCAGTGAATGGGGCAGGGAAGGGGCGGCTTTCTTT. This sequence joins TRBV2 and TRBJ1-1; TRBD1 is a possible D gene (5 bases). Deletions cut 2 bases from V and 11 bases from J, with 18 bases between. Germline values: CDR1 SNHLY, CDR2 FYNNEI. The CDR3 is 14 amino acids.

CDR3 nucleotides: TGTGCCAGCATGGTTTTGGGGGCAAATTCACCCCTCCACTTT. The encoded protein is CASMVLGANSPLHF. V usage is TRBV12-3 or TRBV12-4 and J usage is TRBJ1-6, with a possible D match to TRBD1 (6 bases). The V end was cut by 7 bases, the J end by 7 bases, with 14 bases between. The CDR3 totals 14 residues.

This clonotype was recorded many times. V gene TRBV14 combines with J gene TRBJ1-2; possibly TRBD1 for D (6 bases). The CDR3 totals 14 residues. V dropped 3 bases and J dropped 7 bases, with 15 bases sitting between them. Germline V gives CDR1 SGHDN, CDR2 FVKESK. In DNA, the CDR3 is TGTGCCAGCAGCCACACTGGGGGCGCGGGTGGCTACACCTTC. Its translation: CASSHTGGAGGYTF.

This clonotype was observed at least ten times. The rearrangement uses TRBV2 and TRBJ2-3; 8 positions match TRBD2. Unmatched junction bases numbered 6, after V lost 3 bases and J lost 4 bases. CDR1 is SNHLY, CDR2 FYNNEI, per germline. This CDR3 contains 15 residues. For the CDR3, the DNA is TGTGCCAGCAGTGACAGCGGGAGTCCCCCAGATACGCAGTATTTT. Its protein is CASSDSGSPPDTQYF.

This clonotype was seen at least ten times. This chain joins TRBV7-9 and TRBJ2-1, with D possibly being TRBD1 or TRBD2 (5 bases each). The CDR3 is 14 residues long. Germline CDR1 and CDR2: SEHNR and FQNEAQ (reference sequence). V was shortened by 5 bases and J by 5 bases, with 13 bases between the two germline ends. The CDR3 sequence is CASSRDGENNEQFF. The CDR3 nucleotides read TGTGCCAGCAGCCGGGACGGGGAAAACAATGAGCAGTTCTTC.

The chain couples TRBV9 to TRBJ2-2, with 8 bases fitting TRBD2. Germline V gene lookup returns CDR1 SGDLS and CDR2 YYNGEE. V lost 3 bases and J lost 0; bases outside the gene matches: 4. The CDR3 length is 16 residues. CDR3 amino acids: CASSAGGQANTGELFF. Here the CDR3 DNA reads TGTGCCAGCAGCGCGGGGGGGCAGGCGAACACCGGGGAGCTGTTTTTT. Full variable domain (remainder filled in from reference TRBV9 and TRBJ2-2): DSGVTQTPKHLITATGQRVTLRCSPRSGDLSVYWYQQSLDQGLQFLIQYYNGEERAKGNILERFSAQQFPDLHSELNLSSLELGDSALYFCASSAGGQANTGELFFGEGSRLTVL.

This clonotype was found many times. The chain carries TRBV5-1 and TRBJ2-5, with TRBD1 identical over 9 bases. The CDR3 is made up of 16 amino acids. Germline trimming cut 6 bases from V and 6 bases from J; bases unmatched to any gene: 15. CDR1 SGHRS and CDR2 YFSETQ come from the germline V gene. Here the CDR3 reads CASTPGPQGAAKTQYF. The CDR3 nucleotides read TGCGCCAGCACCCCTGGTCCACAGGGGGCCGCGAAGACCCAGTACTTC. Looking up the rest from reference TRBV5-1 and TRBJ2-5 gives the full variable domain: KAGVTQTPRYLIKTRGQQVTLSCSPISGHRSVSWYQQTPGQGLQFLFEYFSETQRNKGNFPGRFSGRQFSNSRSEMNVSTLELGDSALYLCASTPGPQGAAKTQYFGPGTRLLVL.

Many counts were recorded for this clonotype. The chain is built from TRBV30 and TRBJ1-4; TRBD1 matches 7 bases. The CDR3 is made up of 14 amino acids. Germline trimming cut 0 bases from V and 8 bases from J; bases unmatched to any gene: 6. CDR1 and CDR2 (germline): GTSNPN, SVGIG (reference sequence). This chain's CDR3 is CAWSVDRDGEKLFF. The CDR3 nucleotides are TGTGCCTGGAGTGTCGACAGGGACGGGGAAAAACTGTTTTTT.

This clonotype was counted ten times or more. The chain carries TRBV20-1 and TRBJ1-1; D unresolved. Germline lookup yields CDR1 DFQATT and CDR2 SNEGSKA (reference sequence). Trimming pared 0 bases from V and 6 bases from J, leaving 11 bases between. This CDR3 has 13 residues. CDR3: CSARDPHTSEAFF. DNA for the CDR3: TGCAGTGCTAGAGATCCCCACACATCTGAAGCTTTCTTT.

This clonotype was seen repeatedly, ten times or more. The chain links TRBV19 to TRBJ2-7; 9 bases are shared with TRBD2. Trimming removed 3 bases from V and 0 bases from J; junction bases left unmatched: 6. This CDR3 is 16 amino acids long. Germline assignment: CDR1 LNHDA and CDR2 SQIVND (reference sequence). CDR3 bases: TGTGCCAGTAGTATCGGCGGGAGGGCCTTCTCCTACGAGCAGTACTTC. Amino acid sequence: CASSIGGRAFSYEQYF.

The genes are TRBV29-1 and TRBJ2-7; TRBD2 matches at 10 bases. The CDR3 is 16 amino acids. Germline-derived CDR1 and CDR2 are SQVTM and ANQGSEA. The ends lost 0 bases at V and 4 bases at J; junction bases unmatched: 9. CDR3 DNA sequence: TGCAGCGTTGAAGAGACCAGCGGGAGGGCCGGGTACGAGCAGTACTTC. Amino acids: CSVEETSGRAGYEQYF.

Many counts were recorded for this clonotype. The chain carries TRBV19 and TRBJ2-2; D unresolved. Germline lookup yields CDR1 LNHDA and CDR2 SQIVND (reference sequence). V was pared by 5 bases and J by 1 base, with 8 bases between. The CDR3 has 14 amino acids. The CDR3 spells CASSRRKNTGELFF. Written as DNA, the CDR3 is TGTGCCAGTAGTCGGAGAAAGAACACCGGGGAGCTGTTTTTT.